The entry below describes one T cell receptor beta chain. These data come from a study of blood T cell repertoires in COVID-19. With 4 bases clipped from V and 3 bases from J, the junction kept 8 bases outside the gene matches. CDR3 length equals 15 residues. Germline V gives CDR1 SGHTS, CDR2 YDEGEE. Cohorts were based on clinical histories the participants reported. Method: immunoSEQ multiplex PCR; TCRdb's copy keeps in-frame clones and lacks some. The sample lists a few hundred thousand clones, 70% to 90% seen once, with about 4% in the top ten. Specimen: PBMCs or T cells enriched from blood (not recorded which). This sequence originates from a woman aged 40 to 50 with acute COVID-19. This sequence joins TRBV5-8 and TRBJ2-7; 9 bases line up with TRBD1. The CDR3 sequence is CASSIRQGGSYEQYF. The CDR3 coding sequence is TGTGCCAGCAGCATAAGACAGGGGGGGAGCTACGAGCAGTACTTC. Complete variable domain (other parts from reference TRBV5-8 and TRBJ2-7): EAGVTQSPTHLIKTRGQQATLRCSPISGHTSVYWYQQALGLGLQFLLWYDEGEERNRGNFPPRFSGRQFPNYSSELNVNALELEDSALYLCASSIRQGGSYEQYFGPGTRLTVT.